This T cell receptor (beta chain) was sequenced for a study of blood T cells in healthy people across ages. Germline lookup yields CDR1 KGHSH and CDR2 LQKENI. CDR3 length: 16 residues. The V and J ends lost 4 bases and 1 base, in that order; junction bases with no gene match: 4. This clonotype was seen many times. Its antigen is currently unknown. A sample-barcoded 5' primer and a J-beta primer mix were used in a second PCR of roughly 7 to 12 cycles. TCRdb fed the 5' RACE reads into MiXCR, producing one record per CDR3 protein. The sample has 850,000 to 950,000 distinct CDR3 sequences, under 35% seen once. Overall study findings and caveats: Older age coincided with a roughly linear decline in TCR beta diversity per million T cells.

This clonotype was obtained from a woman of 80 years or more in good health. The chain combines TRBV18 with TRBJ2-4; 10 bases fit TRBD1. Sequenced: blood. The CDR3 region is CASSLRGQGAKNIQYF. Here the CDR3 DNA reads TGTGCCAGCTCACTACGGGGACAGGGGGCCAAAAACATTCAGTACTTC.